Presented here are 30 T cell receptor beta chains from one specimen sequenced in a study of cytomegalovirus exposure and HLA in healthy donors. TCRdb keeps only in-frame clones here, not all; method: immunoSEQ multiplex PCR. The sample has some 79,000 clones; about 94% are singletons. Specimen: PBMCs. These receptors all come from a woman younger than 30 in good health and CMV-seropositive.

This chain uses TRBV4-2 with TRBJ1-4; D gene ambiguous. There are 12 residues in the CDR3. Looked up from germline, CDR1 is LGHNA and CDR2 is YNFKEQ. The ends were cut back, 3 bases at V and 5 bases at J, with 4 bases in the middle. Here the CDR3 DNA reads TGTGCCAGCAGCCAGCTAAATGAAAAACTGTTTTTT. It codes for CASSQLNEKLFF.

CDR3 DNA sequence: TGTGCCAGCAGCCGTCCCGGGACTGTGTACAATGAGCAGTTCTTC. Amino acids: CASSRPGTVYNEQFF. J is TRBJ2-1 and V is TRBV7-9; perhaps TRBD2 as D (6 bases). The germline V gene encodes CDR1 SEHNR and CDR2 FQNEAQ (reference sequence). V lost 5 bases and J lost 4, with 15 bases in between. CDR3 length: 15 residues.

The rearrangement uses TRBV5-1 and TRBJ1-1; 12 bases match TRBD1. V lost 4 bases and J lost 1; bases outside the gene matches: 11. The CDR3 extends over 18 amino acids. Germline V gene lookup returns CDR1 SGHRS and CDR2 YFSETQ. CDR3 in amino acids: CASSPTPGQGAGNTEAFF. In nucleotides, the CDR3 is TGCGCCAGCAGCCCAACACCGGGACAGGGGGCAGGGAACACTGAAGCTTTCTTT.

This chain joins TRBV30 and TRBJ2-7, with 8 bases that match TRBD2. Germline V gene data show CDR1 as GTSNPN and CDR2 as SVGIG (reference sequence). The CDR3 spans 13 residues. With V trimmed by 4 bases and J by 2 bases, 4 bases remained unmatched. This chain's CDR3 is CAWIRAGAYEQYF. CDR3 in DNA: TGTGCCTGGATACGAGCGGGGGCCTACGAGCAGTACTTC.

The V call is TRBV29-1, the J call TRBJ1-2; unclear D gene. The CDR3 sequence is 13 residues long. Looked up from germline, CDR1 is SQVTM and CDR2 is ANQGSEA. V dropped 5 bases and J dropped 4 bases, with 14 bases sitting between them. CDR3: CSVLPSQLYGYTF. The DNA for the CDR3 is TGCAGCGTTCTTCCCTCTCAACTCTATGGCTACACCTTC.

The chain has TRBV7-8 and TRBJ1-2; D might be TRBD1 (6 bases). Trimming cost V 5 bases and J 3 bases, with 22 bases left between them. The CDR3 spans 17 residues. In germline, CDR1 is SGHVS, CDR2 FQNEAQ. The CDR3 here is CASSPTDSPLMDYGYTF. As DNA, the CDR3 is TGTGCCAGCAGCCCAACGGACAGCCCTCTGATGGACTATGGCTACACCTTC.

The genes are TRBV29-1 and TRBJ2-1; D perhaps matches TRBD2 (5 bases). This CDR3 has 14 residues. Germline assignment: CDR1 SQVTM and CDR2 ANQGSEA. The V end lost 6 bases, the J end lost 5 bases, and 17 bases lay between the germline ends. CDR3 in DNA: TGCAGCGTCACCGAGAGGGCTCAAAACAATGAGCAGTTCTTC. It is translated as CSVTERAQNNEQFF.

The genes are TRBV5-4 and TRBJ2-5; 7 bases agree with TRBD2. This CDR3 contains 14 residues. V shed 4 bases and J 1 base; nucleotides not matched to a gene: 4. Germline V gene sequence: CDR1 SGHNT, CDR2 YYREEE (reference sequence). For the CDR3, the DNA is TGTGCCAGCAGCCGGACGGGGGGCCAAGAGACCCAGTACTTC. Its protein is CASSRTGGQETQYF.

The chain employs TRBV29-1 and TRBJ2-1; maybe TRBD2 (5 bases). V lost 4 bases and J 9 bases, leaving 31 bases between the germline ends. The CDR3 runs 18 residues. Germline assignment: CDR1 SQVTM and CDR2 ANQGSEA. In nucleotides, the CDR3 is TGCAGCGTTGGTGTCAGTGTATCCCTATTAGCGCGGTATTTTGAGCAGTTCTTC. Amino acid sequence: CSVGVSVSLLARYFEQFF.

The CDR3 nucleotides are TGCGCCAGCAGCCATCGGACTAGCGGGAGAGACGAGCAGTACTTC. Translation: CASSHRTSGRDEQYF. V is TRBV4-3 and J is TRBJ2-5, with 13 bases aligning to TRBD2. The DNA matches TRBJ2-7 better at its end, which makes the J call doubtful. The CDR3 loop spans 15 amino acids. In germline, CDR1 is LGHNA, CDR2 YSLEER.

This chain joins TRBV18 and TRBJ1-4; no firm D call. The CDR3 covers 15 residues. Germline V gene lookup returns CDR1 KGHSH and CDR2 LQKENI. Between the trimmed V and J ends, which lost 3 bases and 0 bases, there was a span of 8 bases. The CDR3 is CASSPREATNEKLFF. The CDR3 nucleotides read TGTGCCAGCTCACCCCGGGAGGCAACTAATGAAAAACTGTTTTTT.

The V and J genes are TRBV2 and TRBJ1-4; no firm D call. This CDR3 is 16 amino acids long. V shed 2 bases and J shed 2 bases, with 12 bases lying between them. Per the germline V gene, CDR1 is SNHLY and CDR2 is FYNNEI. CDR3 DNA: TGTGCCAGCAGTGAACTCAAAAGGAGGACTAATGAAAAACTGTTTTTT. Translation gives CASSELKRRTNEKLFF.

V is TRBV5-1 and J is TRBJ2-1, with 8 nucleotides matching TRBD2. The trim removed 4 bases at V and 9 bases at J, leaving 12 bases unmatched. The length of the CDR3 is 15 residues. The germline CDR1 and CDR2 sequences are SGHRS and YFSETQ. In DNA form, the CDR3 reads TGCGCCAGCAGCACGACTAGCGCGAGGAATGGTGAGCAGTTCTTC. It is translated as CASSTTSARNGEQFF.

The chain combines TRBV7-8 with TRBJ2-1; 9 bases fit TRBD2. CDR3 length: 13 amino acids. Germline values: CDR1 SGHVS, CDR2 FQNEAQ. V was pared by 5 bases and J by 16 bases, with 12 bases of the junction left unmatched. CDR3 nucleotides: TGTGCCAGCAGCATAAACCCTAGCGGGGCACCCTTCTTC. Its translation is CASSINPSGAPFF.

The chain links TRBV27 to TRBJ1-1, with 7 nucleotides matching TRBD1. The CDR3 is made up of 13 amino acids. Germline CDR1 MNHEY, CDR2 SMNVEV (reference sequence). V trimming: 6 bases; J trimming: 6 bases; junction bases outside the gene matches: 7. As DNA, the CDR3 is TGTGCCAGCAGCTCAGGGGACAGCGCTGAAGCTTTCTTT. This sequence encodes CASSSGDSAEAFF.

The J gene is TRBJ2-5, the V gene TRBV11-2; 7 bases are a match to TRBD2. Looked up from germline, CDR1 is SGHAT and CDR2 is FQNNGV. Trimming took 2 bases from V and 2 from J; bases not matched to a gene: 5. The CDR3 consists of 15 residues. The CDR3 bases are TGTGCCAGCAGCTTACTCACTAGCGCTCAAGAGACCCAGTACTTC. Translating it yields CASSLLTSAQETQYF.

CDR3 nucleotides: TGCGCCAGCAGCCACGTAGGGGTCTGGAATGAAAAACTGTTTTTT. Protein: CASSHVGVWNEKLFF. This chain connects TRBV4-1 to TRBJ1-4, with D perhaps matching TRBD1 (5 bases). This CDR3 region has 15 residues. CDR1 is MGHRA and CDR2 is YSYEKL in the germline V gene. Trimming pared 3 bases from V and 5 bases from J, leaving 13 bases between.

The chain has TRBV7-8 and TRBJ2-1; D is unresolved. Germline CDR1 is SGHVS and CDR2 is FQNEAQ. This CDR3 has 12 residues. V lost 5 bases and J lost 3, with 5 bases in between. The CDR3 DNA is TGTGCCAGCAGCAAGAGCTACAATGAGCAGTTCTTC. Translating it yields CASSKSYNEQFF.

This chain links TRBV20-1 with TRBJ2-1; D remains unclear. Germline lookup yields CDR1 DFQATT and CDR2 SNEGSKA (reference sequence). The CDR3 length is 10 residues. Trimming stripped 3 bases from V and 8 bases from J, with 5 bases between. CDR3 sequence: CSASFDEQFF. CDR3 DNA sequence: TGCAGTGCTAGTTTCGATGAGCAGTTCTTC.

CDR3 sequence reads: CASQSGRAVTGELFF. DNA of the CDR3: TGTGCTAGCCAAAGCGGGAGGGCGGTCACCGGGGAGCTGTTTTTT. This chain connects TRBV30 to TRBJ2-2; 10 bases align to TRBD2. The CDR3 is made up of 15 amino acids. CDR1 and CDR2 from the germline V gene are GTSNPN and SVGIG (reference sequence).

The gene calls are TRBV7-2 and TRBJ2-2; 7 bases line up with TRBD2. J was trimmed by 0 bases and V by 2 bases; bases with no gene match: 6. The CDR3 covers 17 residues. From germline, CDR1 is SGHTA and CDR2 FQGNSA. The CDR3 spells CASSLRVRGANTGELFF. DNA of the CDR3: TGTGCCAGCAGCTTACGGGTTCGGGGGGCGAACACCGGGGAGCTGTTTTTT.

The chain joins TRBV2 to TRBJ2-7; D call uncertain. V shed 6 bases and J shed 4 bases, with 10 bases lying between them. This CDR3 has 12 residues. Germline loops: CDR1 SNHLY, CDR2 FYNNEI. The CDR3 reads CASSVVIYEQYF. CDR3 nucleotides: TGTGCCAGCAGCGTTGTAATTTACGAGCAGTACTTC.

This sequence joins TRBV28 and TRBJ1-3; maybe TRBD1 (5 bases). The CDR3 has 16 amino acids. V was shortened by 3 bases and J by 0 bases, with 12 bases between the two germline ends. The germline gives CDR1 MDHEN, CDR2 SYDVKM. The chain's CDR3 is CASSFWSGGSGNTIYF. The CDR3 nucleotides read TGTGCCAGCAGTTTTTGGAGCGGGGGCTCTGGAAACACCATATATTTT.

The J gene is TRBJ1-2, the V gene TRBV5-6, with D unclear. This CDR3 has 13 amino acids. Trimming shortened V by 3 bases and J by 0 bases, and 6 bases separated the two germline ends. Germline V gene lookup returns CDR1 SGHDT and CDR2 YYEEEE. CDR3 region: CASSSGSNYGYTF. For the CDR3, the DNA is TGTGCCAGCAGCTCGGGATCTAACTATGGCTACACCTTC.

J is TRBJ2-2 and V is TRBV9, with 9 nucleotides matching TRBD1. The CDR3 has 15 residues. CDR1 SGDLS and CDR2 YYNGEE come from the germline V gene. V dropped 3 bases and J dropped 4; count of bases not matched to a gene: 4. CDR3 in DNA: TGTGCCAGCAGCGCGGACAGGGGCAGCACCGGGGAGCTGTTTTTT. Residues: CASSADRGSTGELFF.

This clone has just one count. J is TRBJ1-2 and V is TRBV5-8, with 12 bases fitting TRBD1. CDR1 is SGHTS, CDR2 YDEGEE, per germline. The CDR3 has 16 residues. Trimming removed 2 bases from V and 6 bases from J; junction bases left unmatched: 8. The CDR3 loop is CASSFTGTGGGNGYTF. CDR3 bases: TGTGCCAGCAGCTTTACCGGGACAGGGGGCGGTAATGGCTACACCTTC.

The rearrangement links TRBV10-3 to TRBJ1-1; D is unclear. Per germline, CDR1 ENHRY and CDR2 SYGVKD. Between the trimmed V and J ends, which lost 10 bases and 1 base, there was a span of 10 bases. The CDR3 has 12 residues. In nucleotides, the CDR3 is TGTGCCACCGCCTACCGGAACACTGAAGCTTTCTTT. It translates to CATAYRNTEAFF.

V and J are TRBV28 and TRBJ2-5; possibly TRBD1 for D (6 bases). The V end lost 2 bases, the J end lost 4 bases, and 17 bases lay between the germline ends. The CDR3 sequence is 16 residues long. The germline CDR1 and CDR2 sequences are MDHEN and SYDVKM. The CDR3 region is CASSLEGTIRRETQYF. The CDR3 DNA sequence: TGTGCCAGCAGTTTAGAAGGGACAATCAGGCGAGAGACCCAGTACTTC.

CDR3 region: CASSKTGGANEQFF. The CDR3, as DNA: TGTGCCAGCAGCAAGACCGGGGGGGCCAATGAGCAGTTCTTC. The chain is built from TRBV7-6 and TRBJ2-1, with 8 bases matching TRBD2. Germline V gene lookup returns CDR1 SGHVS and CDR2 FNYEAQ. With 5 bases clipped from V and 6 bases from J, the junction kept 6 bases outside the gene matches. There are 14 residues in the CDR3. The full variable domain, its missing parts supplied by reference TRBV7-6 and TRBJ2-1, is GAGVSQSPRYKVTKRGQDVALRCDPISGHVSLYWYRQALGQGPEFLTYFNYEAQQDKSGLPNDRFSAERPEGSISTLTIQRTEQRDSAMYRCASSKTGGANEQFFGPGTRLTVL.

This chain links TRBV11-1 with TRBJ2-5; 8 bases map to TRBD1. CDR1 is SGHAT and CDR2 is FQDESV in the germline V gene (reference sequence). After removal of 2 bases from V and 7 bases from J, the junction contained 6 bases not matched to a gene. The CDR3 sequence is 14 residues long. This chain's CDR3 is CASSLSDRGGTQYF. CDR3 in DNA: TGTGCCAGCAGCTTATCTGACAGGGGCGGGACCCAGTACTTC.